The T cell receptor beta chain under discussion was sequenced for a study of B cell selection in AIRE deficiency. Study-level points and caveats: Healthy Tconv contained roughly two fifths of shared healthy Treg sequences; only TCRbeta sequenced. CDR3s were shorter in shared Treg sequences, reflecting few non-templated nucleotide insertions. Around 31% of healthy-shared Treg sequences were found among patient Tconv cells.

CD4+CD127+ cells were sorted as the conventional CD4 T cells. Profiling relied on immunoSEQ multiplex PCR, and the TCRdb table lists in-frame clones only, not all of them. Here the sample spans 21,000 or so clones, about 97% being singletons. Details on this clone: Its antigen remains unknown.

Germline loops: CDR1 SGHNT, CDR2 YYREEE (reference sequence). Trimming took 2 bases from V and 1 from J; bases not matched to a gene: 5. CDR3 length: 15 amino acids. The rearrangement links TRBV5-4 to TRBJ2-7, with 8 bases aligning to TRBD1. The sequencing sample was made of conventional CD4+ T cells sorted from PBMCs. The TCR sequence derives from a human donor with AIRE deficiency. The CDR3 reads CASSLNRGASYEQYF. The CDR3 nucleotides read TGTGCCAGCAGCTTAAACAGGGGGGCTTCCTACGAGCAGTACTTC.